These 5 T cell receptor beta chains share one sample of origin, sequenced in a study of blood T cell repertoires in COVID-19. Profiled with immunoSEQ multiplex PCR; TCRdb holds only in-frame clones, not every one. The sample records approximately 60,000 clones, 70% to 85% being singletons. Sequencing was carried out using peripheral blood. These TCRs come from a man aged 55 to 70 with acute or convalescent COVID-19.

In this sample, this clone turned up a few times. This chain links TRBV6-5 with TRBJ1-1, with 9 bases aligning to TRBD1. The J segment lost 1 base and the V segment lost 5 bases, leaving 2 bases of the junction unmatched. Germline V gene lookup returns CDR1 MNHEY and CDR2 SVGAGI. The length of the CDR3 is 14 residues. This CDR3 is CASSPGQGNTEAFF. The CDR3, as DNA: TGTGCCAGCAGTCCGGGACAGGGGAACACTGAAGCTTTCTTT.

The rearrangement links TRBV3-1 (or the pseudogene TRBV3-2) to TRBJ2-7; D is unresolved. Germline lookup yields CDR1 LGHDT and CDR2 YNNKEL (reference sequence). CDR3 length equals 13 residues. V was shortened by 3 bases and J by 8 bases, with 14 bases between the two germline ends. CDR3 nucleotides: TGTGCCAGCAGCCAGCCCCTGGGCAACAAGCAGTACTTC. Translated: CASSQPLGNKQYF.

This clone has only a few counts. This chain connects TRBV11-2 to TRBJ2-2; TRBD2 matches at 7 bases. Germline CDR1 SGHAT, CDR2 FQNNGV. With V trimmed by 8 bases and J by 4 bases, 7 bases remained unmatched. The CDR3 covers 14 residues. CDR3 in DNA: TGTGCCAGCGCGCGGGGGAGGGCCACCGGGGAGCTGTTTTTT. Protein sequence: CASARGRATGELFF.

The chain has TRBV6-6 and TRBJ1-3; perhaps TRBD1 as D (6 bases). The CDR3 runs 16 residues. CDR1 and CDR2 (germline): MNHNY, SVGAGI (reference sequence). V lost 5 bases and J 0 bases, leaving 14 bases between the germline ends. The CDR3 is CASSQPGHNSGNTIYF. CDR3 in DNA: TGTGCCAGCAGTCAACCGGGACACAACTCTGGAAACACCATATATTTT.

The chain is built from TRBV19 and TRBJ1-5; D gene unclear. Germline V gene data show CDR1 as LNHDA and CDR2 as SQIVND (reference sequence). CDR3 size: 16 residues. V lost 9 bases and J 6 bases, leaving 24 bases between the germline ends. This chain's CDR3 is CASTTKLGQGGQPQHF. In DNA, the CDR3 is TGTGCCAGCACAACCAAATTGGGCCAAGGAGGTCAGCCCCAGCATTTT. The full variable domain, rest sourced from reference TRBV19 and TRBJ1-5, is DGGITQSPKYLFRKEGQNVTLSCEQNLNHDAMYWYRQDPGQGLRLIYYSQIVNDFQKGDIAEGYSVSREKKESFPLTVTSAQKNPTAFYLCASTTKLGQGGQPQHFGDGTRLSIL.